This TCR beta chain was recovered during a study of blood T cells in healthy people across ages. Study-wide points: Older age coincided with a roughly linear decline in TCR beta diversity per million T cells. When set beside aged donors, long-lived donors presented more naive CD4+ cells and higher diversity.

This clonotype was observed a handful of times. Its specificity is unknown. Through a sample-barcoded 5' primer and a J-beta primer mix, a second PCR was run for about 6 to 11 cycles. TCRdb processed the 5' RACE reads anew with MiXCR; each CDR3 protein has one entry. This sample has 1.5 million to 2 million distinct CDR3 sequences, with 39% found just once. V lost 5 bases and J 3 bases, leaving 11 bases between the germline ends. Germline values: CDR1 SQVTM, CDR2 ANQGSEA. The CDR3 sequence is 13 residues long. This rearrangement joins TRBV29-1 to TRBJ1-5; D gene ambiguous. The sequence derives from a human donor in good health. Sequencing was carried out using blood. This CDR3 is CSVITDSNQPQHF. The CDR3 DNA is TGCAGCGTTATAACAGACTCCAATCAGCCCCAGCATTTT.